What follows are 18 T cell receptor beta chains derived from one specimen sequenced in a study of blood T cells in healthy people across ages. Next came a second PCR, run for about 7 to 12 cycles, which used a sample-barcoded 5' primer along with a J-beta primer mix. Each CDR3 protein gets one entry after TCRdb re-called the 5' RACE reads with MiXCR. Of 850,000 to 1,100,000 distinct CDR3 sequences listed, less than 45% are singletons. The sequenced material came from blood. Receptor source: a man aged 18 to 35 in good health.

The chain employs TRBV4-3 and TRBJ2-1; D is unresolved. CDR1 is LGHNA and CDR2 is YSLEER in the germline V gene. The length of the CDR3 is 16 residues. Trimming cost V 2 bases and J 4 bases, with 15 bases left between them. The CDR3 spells CASSQNTYGLYNEQFF. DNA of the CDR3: TGCGCCAGCAGCCAAAATACATACGGCCTATACAATGAGCAGTTCTTC.

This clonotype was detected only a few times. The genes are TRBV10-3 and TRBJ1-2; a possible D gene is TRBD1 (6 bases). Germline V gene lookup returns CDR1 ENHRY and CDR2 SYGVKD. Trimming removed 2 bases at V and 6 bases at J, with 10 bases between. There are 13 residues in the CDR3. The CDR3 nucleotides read TGTGCCATCAGTGAGCGAGGGGACAATGGCTACACCTTC. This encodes CAISERGDNGYTF.

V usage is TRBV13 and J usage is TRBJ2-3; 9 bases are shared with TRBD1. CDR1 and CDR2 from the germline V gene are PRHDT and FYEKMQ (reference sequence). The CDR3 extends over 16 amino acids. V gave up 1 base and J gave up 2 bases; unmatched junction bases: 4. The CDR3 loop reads CASSLEGQGPTDTQYF. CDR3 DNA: TGTGCCAGCAGCTTAGAAGGACAGGGGCCCACAGATACGCAGTATTTT.

The CDR3 region is CASSPNLNSPSQNREQFF. In DNA form, the CDR3 reads TGCGCCAGCAGCCCGAACTTAAATAGCCCCTCCCAGAATAGGGAGCAGTTCTTC. The chain employs TRBV5-1 and TRBJ2-1; D unclear. Germline V CDR1 and CDR2: SGHRS, YFSETQ. Trimming pared 4 bases from V and 10 bases from J, leaving 30 bases between. The CDR3 runs to 18 residues.

In nucleotides, the CDR3 is TGTGCCAGCGGTACGAAAGATACGCAGTATTTT. This encodes CASGTKDTQYF. The rearrangement links TRBV6-2 or TRBV6-3 to TRBJ2-3; the D is unclear. V lost 8 bases, J lost 5 bases, and 8 bases lay in between. Germline-derived CDR1 and CDR2 are MNHEY and SVGEGT. The CDR3 covers 11 residues.

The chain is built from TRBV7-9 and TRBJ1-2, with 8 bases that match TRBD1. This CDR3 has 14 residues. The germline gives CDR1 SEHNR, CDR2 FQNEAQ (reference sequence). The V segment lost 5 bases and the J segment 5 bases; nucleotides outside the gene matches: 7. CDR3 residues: CASSKTGQVYGYTF. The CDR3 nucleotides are TGTGCCAGCAGCAAGACGGGACAGGTATATGGCTACACCTTC. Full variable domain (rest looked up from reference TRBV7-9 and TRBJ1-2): DTGVSQNPRHKITKRGQNVTFRCDPISEHNRLYWYRQTLGQGPEFLTYFQNEAQLEKSRLLSDRFSAERPKGSFSTLEIQRTEQGDSAMYLCASSKTGQVYGYTFGSGTRLTVV.

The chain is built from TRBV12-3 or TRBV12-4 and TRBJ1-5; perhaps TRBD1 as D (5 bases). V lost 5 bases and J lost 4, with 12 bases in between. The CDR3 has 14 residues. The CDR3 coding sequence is TGTGCCAGCAGTGTTAGTCAGGGTAATCAGCCCCAGCATTTT. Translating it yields CASSVSQGNQPQHF.

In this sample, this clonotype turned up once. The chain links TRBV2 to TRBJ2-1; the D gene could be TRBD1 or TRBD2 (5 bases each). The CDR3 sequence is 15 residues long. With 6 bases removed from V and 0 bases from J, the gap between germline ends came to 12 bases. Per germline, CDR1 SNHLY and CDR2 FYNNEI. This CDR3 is CASRGDASSYNEQFF. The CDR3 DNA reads TGTGCCAGCAGAGGGGACGCAAGCTCCTACAATGAGCAGTTCTTC. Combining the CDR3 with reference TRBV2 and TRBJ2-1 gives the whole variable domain EPEVTQTPSHQVTQMGQEVILRCVPISNHLYFYWYRQILGQKVEFLVSFYNNEISEKSEIFDDQFSVERPDGSNFTLKIRSTKLEDSAMYFCASRGDASSYNEQFFGPGTRLTVL.

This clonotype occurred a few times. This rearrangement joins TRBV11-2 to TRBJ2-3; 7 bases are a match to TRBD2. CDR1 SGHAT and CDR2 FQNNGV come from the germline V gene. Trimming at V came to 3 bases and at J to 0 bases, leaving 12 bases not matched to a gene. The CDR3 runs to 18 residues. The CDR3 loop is CASSLGWRGRPSTDTQYF. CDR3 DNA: TGTGCCAGCAGCTTGGGTTGGCGGGGGAGACCTAGCACAGATACGCAGTATTTT.

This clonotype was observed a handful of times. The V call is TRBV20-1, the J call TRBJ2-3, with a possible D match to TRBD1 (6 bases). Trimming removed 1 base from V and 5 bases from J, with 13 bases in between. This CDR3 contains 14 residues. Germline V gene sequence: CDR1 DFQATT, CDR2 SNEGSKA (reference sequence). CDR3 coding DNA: TGCAGTGCTAGAGGCAGGGGCCTGGGAGATACGCAGTATTTT. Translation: CSARGRGLGDTQYF.

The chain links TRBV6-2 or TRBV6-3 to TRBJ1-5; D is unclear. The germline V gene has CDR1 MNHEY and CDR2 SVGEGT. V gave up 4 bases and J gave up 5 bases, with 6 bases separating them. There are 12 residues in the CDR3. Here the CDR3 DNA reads TGTGCCAGCAGTTGGGCAGATCAGCCCCAGCATTTT. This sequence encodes CASSWADQPQHF.

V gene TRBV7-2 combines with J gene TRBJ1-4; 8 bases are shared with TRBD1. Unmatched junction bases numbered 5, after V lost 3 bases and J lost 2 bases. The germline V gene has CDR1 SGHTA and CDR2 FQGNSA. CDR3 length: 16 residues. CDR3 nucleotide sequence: TGTGCCAGCAGCTTTCAGGGGGCGGTTACTAATGAAAAACTGTTTTTT. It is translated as CASSFQGAVTNEKLFF.

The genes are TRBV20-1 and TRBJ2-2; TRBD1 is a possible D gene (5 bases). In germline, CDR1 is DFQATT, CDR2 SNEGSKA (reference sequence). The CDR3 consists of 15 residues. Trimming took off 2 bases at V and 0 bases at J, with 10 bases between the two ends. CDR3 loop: CSARIGAPNTGELFF. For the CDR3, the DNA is TGCAGTGCTAGAATAGGGGCACCGAACACCGGGGAGCTGTTTTTT.

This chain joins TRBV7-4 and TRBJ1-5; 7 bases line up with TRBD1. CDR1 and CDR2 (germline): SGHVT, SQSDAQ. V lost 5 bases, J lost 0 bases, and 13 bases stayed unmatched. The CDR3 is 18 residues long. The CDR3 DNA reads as TGTGCCAGCAGCCCGCCGGGGACAGAAGATTATAGCAATCAGCCCCAGCATTTT. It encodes CASSPPGTEDYSNQPQHF.

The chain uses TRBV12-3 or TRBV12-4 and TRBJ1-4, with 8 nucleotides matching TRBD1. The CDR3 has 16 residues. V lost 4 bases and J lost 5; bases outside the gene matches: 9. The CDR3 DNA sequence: TGTGCCAGCAGTTCTGGGGCAGGGGGCGCGAATGAAAAACTGTTTTTT. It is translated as CASSSGAGGANEKLFF.

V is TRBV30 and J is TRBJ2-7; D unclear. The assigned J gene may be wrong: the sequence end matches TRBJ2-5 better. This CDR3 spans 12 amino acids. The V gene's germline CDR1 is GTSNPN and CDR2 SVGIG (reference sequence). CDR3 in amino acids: CAWSVYGETQYF. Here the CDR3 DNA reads TGTGCCTGGAGTGTATATGGGGAGACCCAGTACTTC.

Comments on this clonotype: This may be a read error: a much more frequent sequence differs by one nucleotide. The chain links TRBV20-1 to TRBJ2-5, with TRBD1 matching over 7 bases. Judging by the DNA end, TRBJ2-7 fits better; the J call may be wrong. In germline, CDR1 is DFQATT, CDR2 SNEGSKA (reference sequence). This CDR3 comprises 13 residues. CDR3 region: CSAIRQGTCEQYF. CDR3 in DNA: TGCAGTGCTATAAGACAGGGAACCTGCGAGCAGTACTTC.

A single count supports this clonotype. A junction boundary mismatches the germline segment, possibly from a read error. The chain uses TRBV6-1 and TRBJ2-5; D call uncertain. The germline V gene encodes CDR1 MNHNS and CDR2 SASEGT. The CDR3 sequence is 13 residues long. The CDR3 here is CASSDLGQGTQYF. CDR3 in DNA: TGTGCCAGCAGTGATCTAGGGCAAGGGACCCAGTACTTC.